This T cell receptor beta chain comes out of a study of early T cells in non-severe SARS-CoV-2 infection. Study findings and constraints: A preference for anti-spike CD8 responses marked VDJdb matching, which missed private and CD4 specificities.

This clonotype was picked up a small number of times. Its antigen is still unknown. The CDR3 covers 16 residues. The V and J ends lost 4 bases and 4 bases, in that order; junction bases with no gene match: 10. Germline V gene sequence: CDR1 ENHRY, CDR2 SYGVKD. TCRdb used MiXCR to reprocess the 5' RACE reads, holding one entry per CDR3 protein. There are under 60,000 distinct CDR3 sequences in the sample; around 9.3% occur only once, and 4.5% lies in the top ten. Sequencing was performed on whole blood. The clonotype was recovered from an adult who was a healthcare worker with PCR-confirmed SARS-CoV-2 infection or an uninfected control (not recorded which). The rearrangement joins TRBV10-3 to TRBJ1-1; 9 bases are a match to TRBD1. The CDR3, as DNA: TGTGCCATCAGTGCGTACCGGGACAGGGTCTCCACTGAAGCTTTCTTT. This sequence encodes CAISAYRDRVSTEAFF.